The TCR beta chain described here comes from a study of CD8+CD57+ T cells in acquired aplastic anemia. Study-level information: Sorted CD4+ plus CD8+ cells gave DNA averaging about 3 ug. Findings and caveats of the study: CD8+ Simpson's diversity in patients was not significantly different from that in controls. A set of twenty-nine CD8+ CDR3 sequences was shared between patients and controls, and these sequences appeared highly expressed in patients.

Patients included in sequencing had previously demonstrated CD8+CD57+ cell expansion by flow cytometry. The patients all had a severe acquired aplastic anemia diagnosis. Note on this clonotype: The antigen is unknown.

CDR3 and TCR beta VDJ profiling relied on a genomic DNA template. MiXCR, run by TCRdb on the reads, gives a single entry per CDR3 protein. Among approximately 260,000 distinct CDR3 sequences listed, about 80% were seen once. V shed 4 bases, J shed 1 base, and the junction held 17 bases outside the gene matches. Per germline, CDR1 SGDLS and CDR2 YYNGEE. CDR3 length equals 18 residues. This TCR came from a human donor with aplastic anemia. Specimen: sorted CD4+, CD8+, or CD8+CD57+ T cells (not recorded which) from PBMCs. The gene calls are TRBV9 and TRBJ2-7; 7 positions match TRBD1. CDR3 nucleotides: TGTGCCAGCAGCTTTCAGGCACAGGGGACAGACATGTCCTACGAGCAGTACGTC. Translated, it gives CASSFQAQGTDMSYEQYV.